The rows below give T cell receptor beta chains drawn from one sample of a study of identical twins. TCRdb processed the 5' RACE reads anew with MiXCR; each CDR3 protein has one entry. The sample carries 500,000 or so distinct CDR3 sequences, 12% to 15% recorded once. This sample was shared with a second study, whose subject was yellow fever vaccine responses in identical twins.

Sequencing used CD4+ T cells sorted from blood. These receptors came from a woman aged 18-35 years in good health. Both conserved end residues are part of each CDR3. The D gene is left open where the match is weak. The size entry is marked missing in some rows and otherwise reads once, few, many or a size class.

DNA | CDR3 | size | J | V | D
TGCGCCAGCAGCTTGGTTGCGGGAGGACCCTACGAGCAGTACTTC | CASSLVAGGPYEQYF | many | TRBJ2-7 | TRBV5-1 | TRBD2
TGTGCCAGCAGCGTAGCTAGTTTGGGACTATCCGGGGAGCAGTTCTTC | CASSVASLGLSGEQFF | few | TRBJ2-1 | TRBV9 | TRBD2
TGTGCCAGCAGCCGCGACAGGGCTAGCACTGAAGCTTTCTTT | CASSRDRASTEAFF | few | TRBJ1-1 | TRBV7-2 | TRBD1
TGTGCCAGCAGCTCTCGAACTACCCCTAGCACAGATACGCAGTATTTT | CASSSRTTPSTDTQYF | - | TRBJ2-3 | TRBV7-2 | -
TGTGCCAGCAGTACGCGGGCGCAACCCGTCAGGAATGAGCAGTTCTTC | CASSTRAQPVRNEQFF | - | TRBJ2-1 | TRBV7-2 | -
TGTGCCTGGAATGGGGGAGCGGTCTACAATGAGCAGTTCTTC | CAWNGGAVYNEQFF | - | TRBJ2-1 | TRBV30 | -
TGTGCCAGCAGTTTATATGGGACAGGGAGCCAGGGGCAGTACTTC | CASSLYGTGSQGQYF | many | TRBJ2-7 | TRBV28 | TRBD1
TGCGCCAGCAGCTTGCTCCCGGATAATTCACCCCTCCACTTT | CASSLLPDNSPLHF | - | TRBJ1-6 | TRBV5-1 | -
TGCAGTGCTAGATTGTTCAAGCGGACGAACACCGGGGAGCTGTTTTTT | CSARLFKRTNTGELFF | - | TRBJ2-2 | TRBV20-1 | -
TGTGCCAGCAGCTTCAAGGGTAACACCATATATTTT | CASSFKGNTIYF | many | TRBJ1-3 | TRBV7-8 | -
TGCAGCGTTCGGACAGGCAGCAATCAGCCCCAGCATTTT | CSVRTGSNQPQHF | many | TRBJ1-5 | TRBV29-1 | TRBD1
TGTGCCAGCAGCACTAGACTAGCGGGAGTAGAGACCCAGTACTTC | CASSTRLAGVETQYF | few | TRBJ2-5 | TRBV11-2 | TRBD2
TGTGCCAGCAGTTTCCCCAGCGTCGGTAGAATGATCAATGAGCAGTTCTTC | CASSFPSVGRMINEQFF | few | TRBJ2-1 | TRBV28 | -
TGTGCCACCAGCATGACAGCTTCGAACACCGGGGAGCTGTTTTTT | CATSMTASNTGELFF | - | TRBJ2-2 | TRBV15 | -
TGTGCCAGCAATTGGCGTGAGAACACCGGGGAGCTGTTTTTT | CASNWRENTGELFF | few | TRBJ2-2 | TRBV6-5 | -
TGTGCCACCAGCAGAGATATGACGCCTAATTCACCCCTCCACTTT | CATSRDMTPNSPLHF | few | TRBJ1-6 | TRBV15 | -
TGCGCCAGCAGCTTGGTAGTGAACAGGGACTCCTACAATGAGCAGTTCTTC | CASSLVVNRDSYNEQFF | - | TRBJ2-1 | TRBV5-1 | -
TGTGCCAGCAGTTTCGGGTGGGGCAGGGGGAACACCGGGGAGCTGTTTTTT | CASSFGWGRGNTGELFF | few | TRBJ2-2 | TRBV27 | -
TGTGCCAGCCTAGAACAGAATTATGGCTACACCTTC | CASLEQNYGYTF | few | TRBJ1-2 | TRBV28 | -
TGTGCCGGAGGTTATAGCGGGAGAACAGATACGCAGTATTTT | CAGGYSGRTDTQYF | few | TRBJ2-3 | TRBV28 | TRBD2
TGCAGCGGTGGGGTCAGGGGAGGAGGCTATGGCTACACCTTC | CSGGVRGGGYGYTF | many | TRBJ1-2 | TRBV29-1 | -
TGTGCCAGCAGATCTAGGTGGGATCAGCCCCAGCATTTT | CASRSRWDQPQHF | few | TRBJ1-5 | TRBV7-2 | -
TGCAGTGCTAGAGACGGACAGGGGGCTTACGAGCAGTACTTC | CSARDGQGAYEQYF | - | TRBJ2-7 | TRBV20-1 | TRBD1
TGTGCCACCAGTGATTTTAGGGACAGGGGATACCAAGAGACCCAGTACTTC | CATSDFRDRGYQETQYF | - | TRBJ2-5 | TRBV24-1 | TRBD1
TGTGCCAGCAGTTTAACCAGGGTCTACGAGCAGTACTTC | CASSLTRVYEQYF | many | TRBJ2-7 | TRBV27 | -
TGCGCCAGCAGCTCGGACAATTTTCGGGAGCTGTTTTTT | CASSSDNFRELFF | few | TRBJ2-2 | TRBV5-1 | -
TGTGCCAGCTCACGGGACAGGGGGAACTCTGAAGCTTTCTTT | CASSRDRGNSEAFF | - | TRBJ1-1 | TRBV18 | TRBD1
TGTGCCAGCAGTTTTCCCGGGACAGGGGGTGGTGAGCAGTACTTC | CASSFPGTGGGEQYF | many | TRBJ2-7 | TRBV12-3/TRBV12-4 | TRBD1
TGTGCCAGCACCCAGGGTATGAGCTCCTACAATGAGCAGTTCTTC | CASTQGMSSYNEQFF | - | TRBJ2-1 | TRBV9 | -
TGTGCCAGCACTATGGGACAGACTAGCACAGATACGCAGTATTTT | CASTMGQTSTDTQYF | - | TRBJ2-3 | TRBV6-1 | TRBD1
TGCGCCAGCAGCTTGGCCTTCGGACAAGAGACCCAGTACTTC | CASSLAFGQETQYF | - | TRBJ2-5 | TRBV5-1 | -
TGCGCCAGCAGCTTGCCGGGACAGGTGCAGTACTTC | CASSLPGQVQYF | - | TRBJ2-7 | TRBV5-1 | TRBD1
TGTGCCAGCAGCTTACGGGGGTCCGTAACCACCCAAGAGACCCAGTACTTC | CASSLRGSVTTQETQYF | few | TRBJ2-5 | TRBV11-2 | -
TGTGCCAGCAGGCTCTATGGGGGCGTTCAGCCCCAGCATTTT | CASRLYGGVQPQHF | - | TRBJ1-5 | TRBV28 | -
TGCAGTGCTAGAGTGGGACACGGACTCTTCTATGGCTACACCTTC | CSARVGHGLFYGYTF | few | TRBJ1-2 | TRBV20-1 | -
TGTGCCAGCTCACCCGGACTAGCGAGGGACAATGAGCAGTTCTTC | CASSPGLARDNEQFF | - | TRBJ2-1 | TRBV18 | TRBD2
TGTGCCAGCAGCCAGGAGGGGGGGCCCCCAGATACGCAGTATTTT | CASSQEGGPPDTQYF | few | TRBJ2-3 | TRBV4-2 | -
TGTGCGGGGAATGAGCAGTTCTTC | CAGNEQFF | many | TRBJ2-1 | TRBV7-9 | -
TGCGCCAGCAGGTTGCGCGTTGATACGCAGTATTTT | CASRLRVDTQYF | few | TRBJ2-3 | TRBV5-1 | -
TGCGCCAGCAGCTTGGAAGGGAGTCGCTCTGGAAACACCATATATTTT | CASSLEGSRSGNTIYF | few | TRBJ1-3 | TRBV5-1 | -
TGTGCCAGCAGCCAAGAGGGCCGAAAACTGTTTTTT | CASSQEGRKLFF | few | TRBJ1-4 | TRBV3-1 | -
TGTGCCACCAGCGCAGGACTAGCGGGAGACAATGAGCAGTTCTTC | CATSAGLAGDNEQFF | few | TRBJ2-1 | TRBV15 | TRBD2